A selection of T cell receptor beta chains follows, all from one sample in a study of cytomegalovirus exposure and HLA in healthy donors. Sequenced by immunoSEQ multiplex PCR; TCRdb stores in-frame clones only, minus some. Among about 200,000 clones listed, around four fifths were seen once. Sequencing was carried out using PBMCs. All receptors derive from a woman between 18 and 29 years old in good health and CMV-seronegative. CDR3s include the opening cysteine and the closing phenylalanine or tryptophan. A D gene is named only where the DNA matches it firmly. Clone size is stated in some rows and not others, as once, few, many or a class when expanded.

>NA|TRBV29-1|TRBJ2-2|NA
TGCAGCGTTTATGAGGGGGCCGGGGAGCTGTTTTTT
CSVYEGAGELFF
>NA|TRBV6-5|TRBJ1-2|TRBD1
TGTGCCAGCAGTTCCAGGACGAGAAGGGACAGGGGCTACACCTTC
CASSSRTRRDRGYTF
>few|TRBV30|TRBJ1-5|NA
TGTGCCTGGAGCATAACGGGGGGCCAGCCCCAGCATTTT
CAWSITGGQPQHF
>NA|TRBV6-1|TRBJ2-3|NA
TGTGCCAGCACAGGGGCAGGAGATACGCAGTATTTT
CASTGAGDTQYF
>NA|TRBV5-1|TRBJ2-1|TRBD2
TGCGCCAGCAGCTTAATCAGCGGGAGCCTCTACAATGAGCAGTTCTTC
CASSLISGSLYNEQFF
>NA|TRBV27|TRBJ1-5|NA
TGTGCCAGCAGCCAAGGAAATCAGCCCCAGCATTTT
CASSQGNQPQHF
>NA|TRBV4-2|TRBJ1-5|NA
TGTGCCAGCAGCCCTCAGGGTAGCAATCAGCCCCAGCATTTT
CASSPQGSNQPQHF
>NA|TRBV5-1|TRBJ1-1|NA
TGCGCCAGCAGCTTGCAAAGGAACACTGAAGCTTTCTTT
CASSLQRNTEAFF
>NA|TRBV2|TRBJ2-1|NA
TGTGCCAGCAGCCCGAACAATGAGCAGTTCTTC
CASSPNNEQFF
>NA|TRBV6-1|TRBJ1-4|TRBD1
TGTGCCAGCAGTGAAAGCCCCCTGGGACAGGGGTTTGAAAAACTGTTTTTT
CASSESPLGQGFEKLFF
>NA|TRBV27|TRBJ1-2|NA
TGTGCCAGCAGTTTATTAGCTCAAGGAGGCTACACCTTC
CASSLLAQGGYTF
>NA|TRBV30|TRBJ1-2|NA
TGTGCCTGGAGAGGGGGGGCCGCATTTCGAAGAGGCTACACCTTC
CAWRGGAAFRRGYTF
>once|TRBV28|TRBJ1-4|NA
TGTGCCAGCAGTTTACTTTGGGGGAGGGAAGAAAAACTGTTTTTT
CASSLLWGREEKLFF
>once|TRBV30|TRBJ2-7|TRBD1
TGTGCCTGGAGGGCGGACAGGAGGACGTTACATACCTACGAGCAGTACTTC
CAWRADRRTLHTYEQYF
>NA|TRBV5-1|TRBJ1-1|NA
TGCGCCAGCAGCTTAGTACAGGGCAACACTGAAGCTTTCTTT
CASSLVQGNTEAFF
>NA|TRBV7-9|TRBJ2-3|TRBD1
TGTGCCAGCAGCCGGGGACAGGGGGCGGCGGATACGCAGTATTTT
CASSRGQGAADTQYF
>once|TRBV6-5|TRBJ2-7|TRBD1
TGTGCCAGCAGTTACACCCGGGACAGGTCCTACGAGCAGTACTTC
CASSYTRDRSYEQYF
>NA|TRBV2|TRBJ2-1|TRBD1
TGTGCCAGCAGTACGACAGGGGCTGACGATGAGCAGTTCTTC
CASSTTGADDEQFF
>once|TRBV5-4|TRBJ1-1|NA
TGTGCCAGCAGCTTGGCGCAGGACTGGGGCACTGAAGCTTTCTTT
CASSLAQDWGTEAFF
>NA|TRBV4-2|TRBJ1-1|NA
TGTGCCAGCAGCCAAGTCTGGGGGCAGTACACTGAAGCTTTCTTT
CASSQVWGQYTEAFF
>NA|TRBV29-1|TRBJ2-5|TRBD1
TGTAGCGGTGGGACAGGGGGCGGGGAGACCCAGTACTTC
CSGGTGGGETQYF
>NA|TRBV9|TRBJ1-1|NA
TGTGCCAGCAGCAACCTGACACCTAACACTGAAGCTTTCTTT
CASSNLTPNTEAFF
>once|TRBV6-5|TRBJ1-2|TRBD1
TGTGCCAGCAGTCGCCTGGGACAGGGCGTCGGGGGCTACACCTTC
CASSRLGQGVGGYTF
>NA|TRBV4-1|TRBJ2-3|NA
TGCGCCAGCAGCCAAGTACTCTGGGTACAGACTACAGATACGCAGTATTTT
CASSQVLWVQTTDTQYF
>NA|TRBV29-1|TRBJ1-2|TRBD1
TGCAGCGTTGTCCCGGGACAGGGAGACGGCTACACCTTC
CSVVPGQGDGYTF
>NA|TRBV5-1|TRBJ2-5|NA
TGCGCCAGCAGCTCTTGGGGGGTAGCGGCCCAAGAGACCCAGTACTTC
CASSSWGVAAQETQYF
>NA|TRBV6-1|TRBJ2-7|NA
TGTGCCAGCAGTGAAGGCTGGACCTACGAGCAGTACTTC
CASSEGWTYEQYF
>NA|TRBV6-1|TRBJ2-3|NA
TGTGCCAGCATTCGTCGGGACGTTAGGACAGATACGCAGTATTTT
CASIRRDVRTDTQYF
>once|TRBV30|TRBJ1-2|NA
TGTGCCTGGAGTGTAAGTCCCCGACAGTATGGCTACACCTTC
CAWSVSPRQYGYTF
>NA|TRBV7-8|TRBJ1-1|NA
TGTGCCAGCAGCCGCTGGGAGTACACTGAAGCTTTCTTT
CASSRWEYTEAFF
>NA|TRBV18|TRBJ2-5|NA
TGTGCCAGCTCACCAACTGTCCGGGAGACCCAGTACTTC
CASSPTVRETQYF
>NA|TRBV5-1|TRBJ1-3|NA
TGCGCCAGCAGCTTGGCCGGGCAGGGCACCATATATTTT
CASSLAGQGTIYF
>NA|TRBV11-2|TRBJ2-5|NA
TGTGCCAGCAGCCGAGTTTCAGGGTGGGAGACCCAGTACTTC
CASSRVSGWETQYF
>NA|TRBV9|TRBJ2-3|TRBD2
TGTGCCAGCAGCGTAGGGGGACTAGCGGGGCTTGCAGATACGCAGTATTTT
CASSVGGLAGLADTQYF
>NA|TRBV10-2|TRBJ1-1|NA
TGCGCCAGCAGTGTACAGGGACAGAACACTGAAGCTTTCTTT
CASSVQGQNTEAFF
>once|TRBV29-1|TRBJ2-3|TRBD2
TGCAGCGTTGACGGGCGGGAGCCCCCAGATACGCAGTATTTT
CSVDGREPPDTQYF
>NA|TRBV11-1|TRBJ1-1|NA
TGTGCCAGCAGCGCGACCTTTGGTGAAGCTTTCTTT
CASSATFGEAFF
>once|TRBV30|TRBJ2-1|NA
TGTGCCATAGGATCGGGCAATGAGCAGTTCTTC
CAIGSGNEQFF
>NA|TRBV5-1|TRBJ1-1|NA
TGCGCCAGCAGCCCCTCTTTGGGGGGCGGTTCCGAAGCTTTCTTT
CASSPSLGGGSEAFF
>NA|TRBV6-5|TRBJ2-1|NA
TGTGCCAGCAGTTACACTCGTCACAATGAGCAGTTCTTC
CASSYTRHNEQFF
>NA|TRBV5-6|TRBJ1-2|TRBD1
TGTGCCAGCAGCGGGCCAGGGGACAGGGAGTATTATGGCTACACCTTC
CASSGPGDREYYGYTF
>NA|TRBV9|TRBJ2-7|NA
TGTGCCAGCAGCGTAGAATGGAGTTCCTCCTACGAGCAGTACTTC
CASSVEWSSSYEQYF
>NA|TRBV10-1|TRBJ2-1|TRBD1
TGCGCCAGCAGTGGAGGGGGCAGCTCCTACAATGAGCAGTTCTTC
CASSGGGSSYNEQFF
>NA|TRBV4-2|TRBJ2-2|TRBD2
TGTGCCAGCAGCCAAGGAGCGGGAGGGCCTCTAGGTGGGGAGCTGTTTTTT
CASSQGAGGPLGGELFF
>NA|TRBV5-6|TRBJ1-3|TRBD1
TGTGCCAGCAGCAAGGACAGGGAGGGAAACACCATATATTTT
CASSKDREGNTIYF
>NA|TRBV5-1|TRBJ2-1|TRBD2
TGCGCCAGCCTTGCCGGGACTAGCGGGAGCGGCAATGAGCAGTTCTTC
CASLAGTSGSGNEQFF
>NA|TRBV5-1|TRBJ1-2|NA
TGCGCCAGCAGCCCCTCCCCTAACTATGGCTACACCTTC
CASSPSPNYGYTF
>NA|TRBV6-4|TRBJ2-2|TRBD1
TGTGCCAGCAGATTACAGGGGGAGGACGGGGAGCTGTTTTTT
CASRLQGEDGELFF
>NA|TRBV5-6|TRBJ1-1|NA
TGTGCCAGCAGCTTCGGCGCGGGGGTTGAAGCTTTCTTT
CASSFGAGVEAFF
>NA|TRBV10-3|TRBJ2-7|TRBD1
TGTGCCATCAGTGGGACAGGTACCTACGAGCAGTACTTC
CAISGTGTYEQYF
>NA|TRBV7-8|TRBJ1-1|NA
TGTGCCAGCAGCTACGGTCCAAACACTGAAGCTTTCTTT
CASSYGPNTEAFF
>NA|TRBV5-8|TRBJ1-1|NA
TGTGCCAGCTCGGACCGCGTTACTGAAGCTTTCTTT
CASSDRVTEAFF
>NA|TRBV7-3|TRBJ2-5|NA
TGTGCCAGCAGCTTACGCAGGGATGAGACCCAGTACTTC
CASSLRRDETQYF
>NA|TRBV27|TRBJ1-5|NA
TGTGCCAGCAGTTTCGCGAGAGATCAGGGCGGTCAGCCCCAGCATTTT
CASSFARDQGGQPQHF
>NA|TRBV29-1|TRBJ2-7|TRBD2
TGCAGCGTTGAAGCTAGCGGGAGCTACGAGCAGTACTTC
CSVEASGSYEQYF